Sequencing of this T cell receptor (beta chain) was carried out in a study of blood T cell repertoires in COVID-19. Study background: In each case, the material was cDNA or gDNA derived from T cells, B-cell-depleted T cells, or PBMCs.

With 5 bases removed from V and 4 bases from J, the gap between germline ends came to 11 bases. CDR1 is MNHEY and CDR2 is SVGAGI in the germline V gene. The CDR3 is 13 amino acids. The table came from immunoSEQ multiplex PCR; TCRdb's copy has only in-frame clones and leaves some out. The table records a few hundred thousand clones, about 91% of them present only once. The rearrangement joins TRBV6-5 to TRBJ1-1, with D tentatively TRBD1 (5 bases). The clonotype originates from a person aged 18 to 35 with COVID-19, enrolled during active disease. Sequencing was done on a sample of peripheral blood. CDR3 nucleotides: TGTGCCAGCAGTACGGGGGGGTTCACTGAAGCTTTCTTT. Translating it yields CASSTGGFTEAFF.